A single sample gave rise to the 16 T cell receptor beta chains below, sequenced in a study of T cell responses to AZD1222 COVID-19 vaccine. Some clones are missing from TCRdb's copy, which holds only in-frame ones; the method was immunoSEQ multiplex PCR. The data contain 140,000 to 150,000 clones, 90% to 95% of them singletons. The sample here was peripheral blood, taken on day 0 of MenACWY control vaccination. The receptors come from an adult in good health.

The rearrangement uses TRBV6-5 and TRBJ1-1; D is uncertain. This CDR3 comprises 12 residues. The ends were cut back, 8 bases at V and 2 bases at J, with 9 bases in the middle. Germline CDR1 reads MNHEY; CDR2 reads SVGAGI. This chain's CDR3 is CASRRANTEAFF. Here the CDR3 DNA reads TGTGCCAGCCGACGGGCAAACACTGAAGCTTTCTTT.

The chain is built from TRBV20-1 and TRBJ2-1; weak D call: TRBD1 (5 bases). This CDR3 has 14 amino acids. Looked up from germline, CDR1 is DFQATT and CDR2 is SNEGSKA (reference sequence). V was pared by 3 bases and J by 10 bases, with 19 bases between. The CDR3 reads CSASRSRRGAEQFF. CDR3 DNA: TGCAGTGCTAGTCGTAGCCGTCGTGGGGCCGAGCAGTTCTTC.

The chain recombines TRBV3-1 (or the pseudogene TRBV3-2) with TRBJ1-3, with unresolved D. This CDR3 comprises 16 residues. The V gene's germline CDR1 is LGHDT and CDR2 YNNKEL (reference sequence). V lost 0 bases to trimming and J lost 8 bases, with 17 bases between them. The CDR3 protein is CASSQDVKLRGDTIYF. The CDR3 DNA is TGTGCCAGCAGCCAAGATGTGAAGTTGCGCGGGGACACCATATATTTT.

This clone was recorded once. V and J are TRBV10-3 and TRBJ2-1; TRBD1 might be the D (6 bases). This CDR3 spans 12 amino acids. V lost 10 bases to trimming and J lost 5 bases, with 12 bases between them. The germline V gene encodes CDR1 ENHRY and CDR2 SYGVKD. CDR3 amino acids: CATKSGDNEQFF. CDR3 coding DNA: TGTGCCACCAAGTCAGGGGACAATGAGCAGTTCTTC.

The chain uses TRBV5-1 and TRBJ2-1, with 7 nucleotides matching TRBD2. J was trimmed by 8 bases and V by 0 bases; bases with no gene match: 5. Germline loops: CDR1 SGHRS, CDR2 YFSETQ. The CDR3 has 14 amino acids. CDR3 sequence reads: CASSLGWTSDEQFF. CDR3 in DNA: TGCGCCAGCAGCTTGGGATGGACTAGTGATGAGCAGTTCTTC.

V gene TRBV5-4 combines with J gene TRBJ1-3, with 7 positions matching TRBD1. The V gene's germline CDR1 is SGHNT and CDR2 YYREEE (reference sequence). V was clipped by 3 bases and J by 2 bases; unmatched bases: 5. The CDR3 runs to 15 residues. The CDR3 here is CASSSGQITGNTIYF. The CDR3 coding sequence is TGTGCCAGCAGCTCGGGACAGATTACTGGAAACACCATATATTTT.

The gene calls are TRBV3-1 (or the pseudogene TRBV3-2) and TRBJ1-6; 7 bases align to TRBD1. The CDR3 is 18 amino acids. The germline gives CDR1 LGHDT, CDR2 YNNKEL (reference sequence). The V and J ends lost 2 bases and 8 bases, in that order; junction bases with no gene match: 15. CDR3 in amino acids: CASSQRRLQGRIHSPLHF. As DNA, the CDR3 is TGTGCCAGCAGCCAAAGACGTCTACAGGGGAGGATTCATTCACCCCTCCACTTT.

The chain carries TRBV6-5 and TRBJ1-6, with no clear D. The CDR3 sequence is 12 residues long. CDR1 is MNHEY and CDR2 is SVGAGI in the germline V gene. Trimming left V 6 bases short and J 9 bases short, with 9 bases between. CDR3 nucleotide sequence: TGTGCCAGCAGCCAGCGGGGTTCACCCCTCCACTTT. Translation gives CASSQRGSPLHF.

The V gene is TRBV5-1, the J gene TRBJ2-7; 8 bases fit TRBD2. Germline V gene sequence: CDR1 SGHRS, CDR2 YFSETQ. The CDR3 consists of 14 residues. V was pared by 0 bases and J by 1 base, with 0 bases of the junction left unmatched. The DNA of the CDR3 is TGCGCCAGCAGCTTGGGCGGGGGGTCCTACGAGCAGTACTTC. Protein product: CASSLGGGSYEQYF.

This chain links TRBV6-2 or TRBV6-3 with TRBJ2-1; D may be TRBD1 or TRBD2 (5 bases each). This CDR3 region has 16 residues. Germline V lookup: CDR1 MNHEY, CDR2 SVGEGT. Trimming left V 6 bases short and J 0 bases short, with 15 bases between. CDR3 protein: CASSRSTGASYNEQFF. CDR3 DNA sequence: TGTGCCAGCAGCCGGTCCACCGGGGCCTCCTACAATGAGCAGTTCTTC.

The chain uses TRBV7-9 and TRBJ2-7, with a weak D call TRBD2 (5 bases). Germline CDR1 SEHNR, CDR2 FQNEAQ (reference sequence). Trimming pared 6 bases from V and 10 bases from J, leaving 16 bases between. There are 12 residues in the CDR3. The CDR3 region is CASSSPGTVQYF. For the CDR3, the DNA is TGTGCCAGCAGTTCCCCGGGAACGGTTCAGTACTTC.

The chain is built from TRBV12-3 or TRBV12-4 and TRBJ1-2, with D possibly being TRBD1 (6 bases). CDR3 length: 12 amino acids. Deletions cut 1 base from V and 13 bases from J, with 13 bases between. CDR3 protein: CASSLGPGAPTF. DNA for the CDR3: TGTGCCAGCAGTTTAGGCCCGGGGGCGCCCACCTTC.

J is TRBJ1-1 and V is TRBV7-3; 7 positions agree with TRBD1. In germline, CDR1 is SGHTA, CDR2 FQGTGA. CDR3 length: 14 residues. The ends lost 5 bases at V and 2 bases at J; junction bases unmatched: 5. CDR3 DNA: TGTGCCAGCAGCCCAGGGACAGCCAACACTGAAGCTTTCTTT. Protein sequence: CASSPGTANTEAFF.

This CDR3 is CASSLAGQLEAFF. In nucleotides, the CDR3 is TGTGCCAGCAGCTTAGCGGGGCAGCTTGAAGCTTTCTTT. J is TRBJ1-1 and V is TRBV11-1; possibly TRBD1 for D (5 bases). V dropped 0 bases and J dropped 7 bases, with 9 bases sitting between them. Germline CDR1 and CDR2: SGHAT and FQDESV (reference sequence). The CDR3 spans 13 residues.

The chain links TRBV7-3 to TRBJ2-1, with D possibly being TRBD1 or TRBD2 (5 bases each). Germline loops: CDR1 SGHTA, CDR2 FQGTGA. V shed 0 bases and J shed 4 bases, with 10 bases lying between them. CDR3 length: 15 amino acids. CDR3 loop: CASSLTGTVYNEQFF. In nucleotides, the CDR3 is TGTGCCAGCAGCTTAACTGGGACGGTTTACAATGAGCAGTTCTTC.

This chain joins TRBV5-4 and TRBJ2-7; 7 nucleotides align to TRBD1. J lost 3 bases, V lost 4 bases, and 7 bases had no gene match. This CDR3 is 14 amino acids long. CDR1 SGHNT and CDR2 YYREEE come from the germline V gene (reference sequence). CDR3: CASSLKTGLYEQYF. CDR3 DNA: TGTGCCAGCAGCCTTAAGACAGGGCTCTACGAGCAGTACTTC.